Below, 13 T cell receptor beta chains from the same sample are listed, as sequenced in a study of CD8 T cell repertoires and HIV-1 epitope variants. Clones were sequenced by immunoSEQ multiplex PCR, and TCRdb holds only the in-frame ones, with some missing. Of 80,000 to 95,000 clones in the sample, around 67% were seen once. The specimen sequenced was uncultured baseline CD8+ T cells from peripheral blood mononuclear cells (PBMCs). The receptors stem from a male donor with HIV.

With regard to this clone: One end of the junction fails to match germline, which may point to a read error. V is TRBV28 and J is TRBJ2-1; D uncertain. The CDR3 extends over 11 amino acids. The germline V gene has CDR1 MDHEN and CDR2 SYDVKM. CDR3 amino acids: CALTSHNEQFF. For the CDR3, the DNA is TGTGCCCTCACCTCCCACAATGAGCAGTTCTTC.

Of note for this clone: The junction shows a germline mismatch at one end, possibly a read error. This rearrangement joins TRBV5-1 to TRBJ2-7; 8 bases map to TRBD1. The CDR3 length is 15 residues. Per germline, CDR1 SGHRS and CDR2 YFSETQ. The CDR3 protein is CASYLTGGSSDEQYF. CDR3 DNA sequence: TGCGCCAGTTACCTAACAGGGGGATCCTCCGACGAGCAGTACTTC.

The CDR3 nucleotides are TGTGCCAGCAGCGCCGACAGGTCCTACGAGCAGTACTTC. Its protein product is CASSADRSYEQYF. The chain recombines TRBV5-6 with TRBJ2-7; perhaps TRBD1 as D (6 bases). The CDR3 contains 13 residues. Trimming took 4 bases from V and 1 from J, leaving 9 bases between them. Looked up from germline, CDR1 is SGHDT and CDR2 is YYEEEE.

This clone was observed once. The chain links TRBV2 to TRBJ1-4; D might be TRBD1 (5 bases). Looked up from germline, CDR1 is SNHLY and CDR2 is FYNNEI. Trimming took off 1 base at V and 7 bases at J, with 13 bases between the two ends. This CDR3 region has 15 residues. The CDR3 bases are TGTGCCAGCAGTGAAGGGCAGGGCCTAATTGAAAAACTGTTTTTT. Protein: CASSEGQGLIEKLFF. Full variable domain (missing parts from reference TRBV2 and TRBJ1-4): EPEVTQTPSHQVTQMGQEVILRCVPISNHLYFYWYRQILGQKVEFLVSFYNNEISEKSEIFDDQFSVERPDGSNFTLKIRSTKLEDSAMYFCASSEGQGLIEKLFFGSGTQLSVL.

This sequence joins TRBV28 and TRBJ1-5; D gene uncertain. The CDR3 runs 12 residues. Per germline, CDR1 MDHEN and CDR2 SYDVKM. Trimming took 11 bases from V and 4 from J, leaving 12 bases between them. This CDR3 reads CAGGRSNQPQHF. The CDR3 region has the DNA TGTGCCGGAGGGAGGAGTAATCAGCCCCAGCATTTT.

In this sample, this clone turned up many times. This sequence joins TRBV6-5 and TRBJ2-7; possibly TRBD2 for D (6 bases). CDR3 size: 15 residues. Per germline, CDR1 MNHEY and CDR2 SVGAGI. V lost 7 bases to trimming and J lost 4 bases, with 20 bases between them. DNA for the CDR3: TGTGCCAGCACTGCGGGATTGACTGCTGAATACGAGCAGTACTTC. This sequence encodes CASTAGLTAEYEQYF.

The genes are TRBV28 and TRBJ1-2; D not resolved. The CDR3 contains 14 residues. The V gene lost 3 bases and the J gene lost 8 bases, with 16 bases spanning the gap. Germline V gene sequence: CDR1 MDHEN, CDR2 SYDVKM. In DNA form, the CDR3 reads TGTGCCAGCAGTTTTAACTTCGGGGTCCCCGGCTACACCTTC. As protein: CASSFNFGVPGYTF.

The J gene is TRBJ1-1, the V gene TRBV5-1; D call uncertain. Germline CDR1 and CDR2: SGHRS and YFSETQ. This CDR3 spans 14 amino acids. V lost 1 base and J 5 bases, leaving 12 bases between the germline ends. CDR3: CASSLINRGTEAFF. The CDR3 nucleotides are TGCGCCAGCAGCTTGATAAACCGAGGGACTGAAGCTTTCTTT.

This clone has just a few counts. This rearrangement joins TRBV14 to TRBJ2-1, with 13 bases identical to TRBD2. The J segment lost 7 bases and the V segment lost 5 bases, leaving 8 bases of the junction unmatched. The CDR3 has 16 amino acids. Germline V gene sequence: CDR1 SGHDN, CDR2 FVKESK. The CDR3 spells CASSDRTSGSYNEQFF. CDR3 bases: TGTGCCAGCAGCGATAGGACTAGCGGGAGTTATAATGAGCAGTTCTTC.

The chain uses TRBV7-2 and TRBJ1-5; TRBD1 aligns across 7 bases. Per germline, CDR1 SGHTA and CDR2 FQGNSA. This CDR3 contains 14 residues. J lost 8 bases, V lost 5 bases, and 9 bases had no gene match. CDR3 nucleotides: TGTGCCAGCAGCCTGCAGGGGGATTTTGAGCCCCAGCATTTT. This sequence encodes CASSLQGDFEPQHF.

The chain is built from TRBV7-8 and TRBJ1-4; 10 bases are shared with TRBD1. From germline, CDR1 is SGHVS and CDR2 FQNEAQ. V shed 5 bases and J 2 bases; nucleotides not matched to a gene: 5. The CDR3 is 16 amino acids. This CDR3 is CASSKTGGGTNEKLFF. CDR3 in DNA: TGTGCCAGCAGCAAGACAGGGGGCGGGACTAATGAAAAACTGTTTTTT.

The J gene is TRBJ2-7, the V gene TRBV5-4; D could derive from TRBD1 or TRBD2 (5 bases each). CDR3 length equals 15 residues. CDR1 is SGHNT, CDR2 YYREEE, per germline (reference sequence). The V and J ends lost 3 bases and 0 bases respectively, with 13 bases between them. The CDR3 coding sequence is TGTGCCAGCAGCTCTGGGACCACCCTCTCCTACGAGCAGTACTTC. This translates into CASSSGTTLSYEQYF. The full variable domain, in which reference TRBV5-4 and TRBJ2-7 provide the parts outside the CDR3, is ETGVTQSPTHLIKTRGQQVTLRCSSQSGHNTVSWYQQALGQGPQFIFQYYREEENGRGNFPPRFSGLQFPNYSSELNVNALELDDSALYLCASSSGTTLSYEQYFGPGTRLTVT.

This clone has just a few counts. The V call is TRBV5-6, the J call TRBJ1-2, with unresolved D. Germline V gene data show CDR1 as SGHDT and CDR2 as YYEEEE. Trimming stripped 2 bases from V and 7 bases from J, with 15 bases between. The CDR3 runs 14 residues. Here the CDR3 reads CASSFGRVVGGYTF. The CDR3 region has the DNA TGTGCCAGCAGCTTCGGTAGGGTAGTAGGTGGCTACACCTTC.